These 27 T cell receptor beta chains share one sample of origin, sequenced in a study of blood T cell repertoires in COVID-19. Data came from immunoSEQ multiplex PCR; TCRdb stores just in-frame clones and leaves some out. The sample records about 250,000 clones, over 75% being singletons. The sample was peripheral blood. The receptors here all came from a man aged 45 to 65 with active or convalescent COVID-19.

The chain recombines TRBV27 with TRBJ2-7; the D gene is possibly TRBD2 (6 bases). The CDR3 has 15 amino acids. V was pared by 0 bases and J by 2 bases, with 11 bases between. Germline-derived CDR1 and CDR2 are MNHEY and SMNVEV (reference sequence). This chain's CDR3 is CASSLSGGVPYEQYF. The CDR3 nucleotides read TGTGCCAGCAGTTTATCGGGCGGGGTGCCCTACGAGCAGTACTTC.

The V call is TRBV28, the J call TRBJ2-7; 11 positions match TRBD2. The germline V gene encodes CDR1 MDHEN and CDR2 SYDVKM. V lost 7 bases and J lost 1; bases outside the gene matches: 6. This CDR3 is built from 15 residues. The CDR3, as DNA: TGTGCCAGCACATTAGCGGGAGGGACTTCCTACGAGCAGTACTTC. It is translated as CASTLAGGTSYEQYF.

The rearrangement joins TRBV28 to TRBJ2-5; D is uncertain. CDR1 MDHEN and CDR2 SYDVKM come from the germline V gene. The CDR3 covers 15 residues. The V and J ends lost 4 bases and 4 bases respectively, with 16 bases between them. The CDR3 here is CASSSSAPGRETQYF. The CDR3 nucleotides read TGTGCCAGCAGTTCCTCGGCCCCAGGCCGAGAGACCCAGTACTTC.

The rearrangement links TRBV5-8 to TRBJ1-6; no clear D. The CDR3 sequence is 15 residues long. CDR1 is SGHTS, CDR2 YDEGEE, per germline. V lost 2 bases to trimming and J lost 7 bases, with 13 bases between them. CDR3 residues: CASSFSFRGNSPLHF. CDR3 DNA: TGTGCCAGCAGCTTTTCATTCCGGGGAAATTCACCCCTCCACTTT.

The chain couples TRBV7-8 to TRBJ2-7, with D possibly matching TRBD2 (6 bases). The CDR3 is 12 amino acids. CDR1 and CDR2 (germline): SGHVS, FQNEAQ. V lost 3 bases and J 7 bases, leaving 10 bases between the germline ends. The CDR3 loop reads CASSLPRGEQYF. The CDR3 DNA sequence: TGTGCCAGCAGCTTGCCCCGGGGGGAGCAGTACTTC.

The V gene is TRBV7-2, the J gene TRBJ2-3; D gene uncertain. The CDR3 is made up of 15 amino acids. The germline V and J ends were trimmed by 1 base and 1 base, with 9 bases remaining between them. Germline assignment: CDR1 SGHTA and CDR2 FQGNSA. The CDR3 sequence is CASSLEMRGTDTQYF. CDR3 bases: TGTGCCAGCAGCTTAGAAATGCGAGGCACAGATACGCAGTATTTT.

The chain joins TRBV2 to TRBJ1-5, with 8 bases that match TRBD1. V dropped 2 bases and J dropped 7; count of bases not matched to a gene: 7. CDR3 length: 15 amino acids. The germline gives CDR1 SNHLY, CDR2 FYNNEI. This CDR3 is CASSEQGAGGQPQHF. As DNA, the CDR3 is TGTGCCAGCAGTGAACAGGGGGCAGGTGGGCAGCCCCAGCATTTT.

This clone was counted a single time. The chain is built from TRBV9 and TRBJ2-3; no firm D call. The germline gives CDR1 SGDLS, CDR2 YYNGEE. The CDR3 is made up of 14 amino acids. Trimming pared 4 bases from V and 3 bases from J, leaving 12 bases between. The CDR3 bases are TGTGCCAGCAGCCCAGGTGGGTGGACAGATACGCAGTATTTT. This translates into CASSPGGWTDTQYF.

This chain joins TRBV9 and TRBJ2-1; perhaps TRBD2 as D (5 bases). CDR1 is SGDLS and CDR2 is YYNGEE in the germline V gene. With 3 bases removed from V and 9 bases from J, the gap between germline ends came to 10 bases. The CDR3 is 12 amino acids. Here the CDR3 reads CASSGSRGEQFF. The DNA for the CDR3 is TGTGCCAGCAGCGGATCCCGGGGTGAGCAGTTCTTC.

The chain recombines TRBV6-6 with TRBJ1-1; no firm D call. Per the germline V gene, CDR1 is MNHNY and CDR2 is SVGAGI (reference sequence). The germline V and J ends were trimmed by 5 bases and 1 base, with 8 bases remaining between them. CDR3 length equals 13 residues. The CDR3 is CASSPRRNTEAFF. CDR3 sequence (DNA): TGTGCCAGCAGTCCCCGCAGGAACACTGAAGCTTTCTTT.

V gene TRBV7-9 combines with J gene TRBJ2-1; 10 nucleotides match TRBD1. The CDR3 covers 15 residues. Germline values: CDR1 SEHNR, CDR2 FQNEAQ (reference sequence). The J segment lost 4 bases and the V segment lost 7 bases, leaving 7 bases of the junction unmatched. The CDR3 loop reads CASTHRDRGYNEQFF. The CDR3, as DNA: TGTGCCAGCACCCACCGGGACAGGGGATACAATGAGCAGTTCTTC.

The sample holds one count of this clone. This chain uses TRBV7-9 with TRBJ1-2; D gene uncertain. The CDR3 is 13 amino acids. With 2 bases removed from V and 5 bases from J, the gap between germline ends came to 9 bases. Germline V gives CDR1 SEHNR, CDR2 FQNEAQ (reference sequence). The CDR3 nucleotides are TGTGCCAGCAGCTTACAGGATACATATGGCTACACCTTC. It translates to CASSLQDTYGYTF.

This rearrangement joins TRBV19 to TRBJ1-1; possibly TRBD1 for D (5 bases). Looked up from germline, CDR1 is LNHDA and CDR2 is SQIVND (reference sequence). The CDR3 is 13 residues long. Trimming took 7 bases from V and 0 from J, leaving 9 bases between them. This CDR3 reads CASKETVNTEAFF. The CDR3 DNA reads TGTGCCAGTAAGGAGACAGTGAACACTGAAGCTTTCTTT.

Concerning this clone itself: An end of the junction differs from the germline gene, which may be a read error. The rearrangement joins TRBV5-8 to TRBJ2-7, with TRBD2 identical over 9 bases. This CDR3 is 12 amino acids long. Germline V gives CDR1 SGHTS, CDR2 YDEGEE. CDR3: CASSLARDSGRF. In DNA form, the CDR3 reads TGTGCCAGCAGCTTGGCGAGGGATAGCGGGAGATTC. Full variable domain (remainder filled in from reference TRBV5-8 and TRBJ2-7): EAGVTQSPTHLIKTRGQQATLRCSPISGHTSVYWYQQALGLGLQFLLWYDEGEERNRGNFPPRFSGRQFPNYSSELNVNALELEDSALYLCASSLARDSGRFGPGTRLTVT.

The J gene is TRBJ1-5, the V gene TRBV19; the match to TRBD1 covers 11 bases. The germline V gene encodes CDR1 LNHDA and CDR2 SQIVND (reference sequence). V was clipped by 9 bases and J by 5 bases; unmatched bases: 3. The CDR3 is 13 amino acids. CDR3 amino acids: CASKDRGHQPQHF. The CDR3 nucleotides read TGTGCCAGCAAGGACAGGGGGCATCAGCCCCAGCATTTT.

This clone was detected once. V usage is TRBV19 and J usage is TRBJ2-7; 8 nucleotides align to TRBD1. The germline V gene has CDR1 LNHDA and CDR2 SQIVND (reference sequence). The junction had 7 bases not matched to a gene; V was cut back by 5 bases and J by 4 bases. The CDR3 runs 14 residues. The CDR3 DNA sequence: TGTGCCAGTAGTCCCCGACAGGGGCCTTACGAGCAGTACTTC. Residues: CASSPRQGPYEQYF.

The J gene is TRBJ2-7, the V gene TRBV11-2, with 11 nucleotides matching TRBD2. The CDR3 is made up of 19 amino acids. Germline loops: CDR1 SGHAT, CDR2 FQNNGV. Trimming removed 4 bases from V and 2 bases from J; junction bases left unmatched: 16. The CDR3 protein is CASSSLFSLTSGITYEQYF. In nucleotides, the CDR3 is TGTGCCAGCAGCTCCCTATTCTCCCTGACTAGCGGGATCACCTACGAGCAGTACTTC.

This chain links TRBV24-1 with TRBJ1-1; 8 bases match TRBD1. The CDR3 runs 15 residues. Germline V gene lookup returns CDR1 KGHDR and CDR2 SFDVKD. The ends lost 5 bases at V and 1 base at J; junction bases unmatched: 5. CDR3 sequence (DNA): TGTGCCACCAGTGCGACAGGGGAGGCGAACACTGAAGCTTTCTTT. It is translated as CATSATGEANTEAFF.

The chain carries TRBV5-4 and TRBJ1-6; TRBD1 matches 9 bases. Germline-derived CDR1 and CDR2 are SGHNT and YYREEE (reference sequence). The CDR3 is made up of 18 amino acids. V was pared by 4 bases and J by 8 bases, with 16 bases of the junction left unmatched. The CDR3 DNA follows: TGTGCCAGCAGCCGCGCAGGACAGGGGCCACGGGGGGATTCACCCCTCCACTTT. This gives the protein CASSRAGQGPRGDSPLHF.

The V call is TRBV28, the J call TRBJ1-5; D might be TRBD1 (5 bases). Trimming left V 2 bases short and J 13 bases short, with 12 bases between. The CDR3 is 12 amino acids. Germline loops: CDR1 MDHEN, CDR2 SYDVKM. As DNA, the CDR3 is TGTGCCAGCAGTTTAGGCGACAGCCGACAGCATTTT. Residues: CASSLGDSRQHF.

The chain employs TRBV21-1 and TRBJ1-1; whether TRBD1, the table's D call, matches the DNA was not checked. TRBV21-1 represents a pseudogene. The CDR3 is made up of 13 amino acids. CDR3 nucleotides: TGTGCCAGCAGCAAAGGACAGGACCAGGGAGCTTTCTTT. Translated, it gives CASSKGQDQGAFF.

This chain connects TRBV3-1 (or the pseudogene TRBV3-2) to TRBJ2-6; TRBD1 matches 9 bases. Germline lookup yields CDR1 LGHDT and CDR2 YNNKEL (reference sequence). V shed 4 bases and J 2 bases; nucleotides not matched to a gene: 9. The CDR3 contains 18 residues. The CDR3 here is CASSPSPTGGAGANVLTF. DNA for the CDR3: TGTGCCAGCAGCCCGTCACCGACAGGGGGTGCTGGGGCCAACGTCCTGACTTTC.

The CDR3 DNA follows: TGCGCCAGCCGACCAGGACTAGCGGGTTTCACAGATACGCAGTATTTT. Its translation is CASRPGLAGFTDTQYF. The J gene is TRBJ2-3, the V gene TRBV4-1, with 11 bases lining up with TRBD2. The CDR3 extends over 16 amino acids. Germline assignment: CDR1 MGHRA and CDR2 YSYEKL. Unmatched junction bases numbered 9, after V lost 8 bases and J lost 2 bases.

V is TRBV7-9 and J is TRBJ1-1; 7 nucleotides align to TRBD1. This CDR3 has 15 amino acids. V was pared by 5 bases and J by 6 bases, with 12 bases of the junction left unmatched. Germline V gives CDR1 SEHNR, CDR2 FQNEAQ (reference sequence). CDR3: CASSPGQHKGAEAFF. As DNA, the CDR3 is TGTGCCAGCAGCCCGGGACAGCACAAGGGGGCTGAAGCTTTCTTT. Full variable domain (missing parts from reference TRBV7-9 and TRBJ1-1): DTGVSQNPRHKITKRGQNVTFRCDPISEHNRLYWYRQTLGQGPEFLTYFQNEAQLEKSRLLSDRFSAERPKGSFSTLEIQRTEQGDSAMYLCASSPGQHKGAEAFFGQGTRLTVV.

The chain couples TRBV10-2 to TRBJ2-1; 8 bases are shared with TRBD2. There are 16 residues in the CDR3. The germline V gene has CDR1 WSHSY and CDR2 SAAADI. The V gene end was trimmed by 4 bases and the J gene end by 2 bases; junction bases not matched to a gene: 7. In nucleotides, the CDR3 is TGCGCCAGCAGTGCTTTCCTAGCGGGCCCCTACAATGAGCAGTTCTTC. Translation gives CASSAFLAGPYNEQFF.

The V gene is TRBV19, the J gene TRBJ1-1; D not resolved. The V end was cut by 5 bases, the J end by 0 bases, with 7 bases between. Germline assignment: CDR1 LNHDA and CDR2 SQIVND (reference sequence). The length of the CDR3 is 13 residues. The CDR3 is CASSSTVNTEAFF. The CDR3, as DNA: TGTGCCAGTAGTTCCACTGTGAACACTGAAGCTTTCTTT.

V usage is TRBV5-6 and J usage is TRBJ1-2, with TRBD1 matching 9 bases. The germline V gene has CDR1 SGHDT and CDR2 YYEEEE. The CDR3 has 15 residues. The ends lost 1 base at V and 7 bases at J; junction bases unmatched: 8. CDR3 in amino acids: CASSLRGTGGFGYTF. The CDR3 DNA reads TGTGCCAGCAGCTTGAGGGGCACAGGGGGCTTTGGCTACACCTTC.